The clone carrying this TCR beta chain turned up a few times. The antigen is undetermined. The CDR3 has 13 amino acids. The V end was cut by 0 bases, the J end by 3 bases, with 5 bases between. The V gene's germline CDR1 is MNHEY and CDR2 SVGAGI. The sample comes from a study of post-analysis software for immune sequencing data. Study at large: Relapsing-remitting, secondary progressive and progressive-relapsing forms of multiple sclerosis all featured among disease courses.

The study's findings and limits: TRBV5-6, TRBV5-1 and TRBV20-1 were among five TRBV segments more frequent in patients than controls. Strong co-clustering by F measure linked samples that shared a preparation batch. Normalized Chao1 diversity was significantly reduced in patients versus controls.

cDNA libraries of TCR beta carried unique molecular identifiers. TCRdb re-analysed the PCR reads in MiXCR, keeping a single row per CDR3 protein. The table lists 430,000 or so distinct CDR3 sequences, roughly 38% of them singletons, with around 8% in the top ten. The clonotype originates from a girl aged 2 to 10 with multiple sclerosis. The rearrangement joins TRBV6-5 to TRBJ2-5; D is perhaps TRBD1 or TRBD2 (5 bases each). Source material: blood. This chain's CDR3 is CASSYSGEETQYF. The CDR3 region has the DNA TGTGCCAGCAGTTACTCGGGGGAAGAGACCCAGTACTTC.